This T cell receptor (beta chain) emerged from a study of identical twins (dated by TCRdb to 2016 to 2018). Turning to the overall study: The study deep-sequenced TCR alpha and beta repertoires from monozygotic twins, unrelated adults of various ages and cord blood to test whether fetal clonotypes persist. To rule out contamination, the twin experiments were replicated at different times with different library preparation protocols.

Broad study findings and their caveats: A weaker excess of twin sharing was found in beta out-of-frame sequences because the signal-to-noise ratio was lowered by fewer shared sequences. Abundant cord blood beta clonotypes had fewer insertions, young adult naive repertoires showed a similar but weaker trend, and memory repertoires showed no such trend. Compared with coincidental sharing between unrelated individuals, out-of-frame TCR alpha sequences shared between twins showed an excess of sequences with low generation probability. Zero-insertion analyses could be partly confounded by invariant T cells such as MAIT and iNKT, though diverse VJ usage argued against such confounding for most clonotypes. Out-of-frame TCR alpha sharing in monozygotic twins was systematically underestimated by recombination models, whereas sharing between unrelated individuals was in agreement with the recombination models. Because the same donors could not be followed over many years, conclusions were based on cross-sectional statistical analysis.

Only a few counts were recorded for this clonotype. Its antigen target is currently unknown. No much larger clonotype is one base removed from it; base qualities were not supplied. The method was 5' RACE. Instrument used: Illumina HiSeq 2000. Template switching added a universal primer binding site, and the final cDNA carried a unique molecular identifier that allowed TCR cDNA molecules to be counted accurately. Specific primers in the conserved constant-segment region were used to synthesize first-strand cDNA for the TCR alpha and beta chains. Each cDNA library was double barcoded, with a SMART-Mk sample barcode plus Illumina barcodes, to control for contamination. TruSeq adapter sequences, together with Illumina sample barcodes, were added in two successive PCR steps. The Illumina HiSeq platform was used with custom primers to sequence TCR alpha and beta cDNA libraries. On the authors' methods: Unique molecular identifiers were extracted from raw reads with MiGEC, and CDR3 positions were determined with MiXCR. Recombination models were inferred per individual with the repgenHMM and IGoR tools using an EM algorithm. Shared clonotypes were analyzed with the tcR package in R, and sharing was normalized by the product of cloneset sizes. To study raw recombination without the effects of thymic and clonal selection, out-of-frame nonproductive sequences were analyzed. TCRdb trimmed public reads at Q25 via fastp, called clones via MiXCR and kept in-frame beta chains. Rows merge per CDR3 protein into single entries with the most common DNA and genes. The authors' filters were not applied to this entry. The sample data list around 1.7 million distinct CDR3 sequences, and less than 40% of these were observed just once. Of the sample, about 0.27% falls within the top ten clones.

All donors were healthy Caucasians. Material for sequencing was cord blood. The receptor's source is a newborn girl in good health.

The bases read TGCAGTGCTAGGCCGGGACAGGGGAACACTGAAGCTTTCTTT. Its amino acids are CSARPGQGNTEAFF. The sequence links TRBV20-1 to TRBJ1-1; TRBD1 matches 9 bases in the middle. V loses 3 bases at its end and J loses 1 base; junction bases beyond the gene matches: 3. CDR3 length: 14 amino acids, cysteine to phenylalanine. The DNA shown is the 42-base CDR3, in frame from base 1. CDR1 and CDR2 (DFQATT, SNEGSKA) derive from the germline V gene (reference sequence).